This TCR beta chain is from a study of blood T cell repertoires in COVID-19. The repertoire was sequenced with immunoSEQ multiplex PCR; TCRdb's copy has only in-frame clones and lacks some. The sample carries 250,000 or so clones, about four fifths recorded once. Participants' own reports of clinical history determined their cohort assignment. The CDR3 consists of 14 residues. Germline V gene sequence: CDR1 SGHTA, CDR2 FQGNSA. V was clipped by 5 bases and J by 5 bases; unmatched bases: 7. The chain recombines TRBV7-2 with TRBJ2-3; 7 bases are shared with TRBD2. The sequence was obtained from a woman aged 40 to 50 who had been exposed to COVID-19. The sequencing sample was made of PBMCs or T cells enriched from blood (not recorded which). For the CDR3, the DNA is TGTGCCAGCAGCCCTGGACTAGTAGAAGATACGCAGTATTTT. Its translation is CASSPGLVEDTQYF.